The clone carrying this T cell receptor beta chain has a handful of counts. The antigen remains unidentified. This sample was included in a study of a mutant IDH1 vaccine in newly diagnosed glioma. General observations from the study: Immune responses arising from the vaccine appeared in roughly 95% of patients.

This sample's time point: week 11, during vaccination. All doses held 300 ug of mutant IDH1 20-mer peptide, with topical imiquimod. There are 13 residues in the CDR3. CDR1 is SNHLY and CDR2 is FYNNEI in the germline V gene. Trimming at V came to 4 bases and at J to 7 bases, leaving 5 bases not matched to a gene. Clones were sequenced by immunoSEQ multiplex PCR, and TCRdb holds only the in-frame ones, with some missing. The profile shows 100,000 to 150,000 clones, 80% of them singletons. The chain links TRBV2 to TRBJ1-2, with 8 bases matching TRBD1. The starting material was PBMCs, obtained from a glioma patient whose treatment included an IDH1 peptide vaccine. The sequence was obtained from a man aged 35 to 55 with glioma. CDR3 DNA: TGTGCCAGCAGTGGACAGGGGCAGAGTGGCTACACCTTC. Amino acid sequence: CASSGQGQSGYTF.